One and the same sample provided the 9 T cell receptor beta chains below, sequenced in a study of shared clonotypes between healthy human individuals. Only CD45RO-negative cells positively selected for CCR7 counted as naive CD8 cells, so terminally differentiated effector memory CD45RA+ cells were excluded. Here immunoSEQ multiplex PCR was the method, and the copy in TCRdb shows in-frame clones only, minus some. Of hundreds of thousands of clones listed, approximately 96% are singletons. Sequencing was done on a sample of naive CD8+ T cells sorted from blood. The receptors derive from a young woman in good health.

The chain's CDR3 is CASGKNTGELFF. The DNA of the CDR3 is TGTGCCAGCGGCAAGAACACCGGGGAGCTGTTTTTT. The chain uses TRBV27 and TRBJ2-2; no clear D gene. Germline V CDR1 and CDR2: MNHEY, SMNVEV (reference sequence). Between the trimmed V and J ends, which lost 8 bases and 1 base, there was a span of 5 bases. CDR3 length equals 12 residues.

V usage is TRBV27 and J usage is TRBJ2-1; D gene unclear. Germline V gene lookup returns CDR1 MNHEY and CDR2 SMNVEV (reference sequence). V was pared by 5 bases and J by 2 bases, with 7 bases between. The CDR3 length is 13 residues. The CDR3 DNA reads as TGTGCCAGCAGTCACCTCACCTACAATGAGCAGTTCTTC. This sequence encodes CASSHLTYNEQFF.

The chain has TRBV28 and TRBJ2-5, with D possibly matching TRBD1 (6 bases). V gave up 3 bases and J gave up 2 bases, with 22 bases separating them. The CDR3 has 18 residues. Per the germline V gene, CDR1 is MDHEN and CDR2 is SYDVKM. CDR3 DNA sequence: TGTGCCAGCAGTTTCGCCCATCAAGGGGGTGCGAGGCAAGAGACCCAGTACTTC. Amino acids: CASSFAHQGGARQETQYF.

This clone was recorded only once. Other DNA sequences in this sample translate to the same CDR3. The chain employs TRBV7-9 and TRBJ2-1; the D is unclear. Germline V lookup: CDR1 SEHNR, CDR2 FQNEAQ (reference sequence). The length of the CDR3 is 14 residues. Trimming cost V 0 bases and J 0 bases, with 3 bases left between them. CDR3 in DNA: TGTGCCAGCAGCTTAGCAAGCTCCTACAATGAGCAGTTCTTC. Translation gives CASSLASSYNEQFF.

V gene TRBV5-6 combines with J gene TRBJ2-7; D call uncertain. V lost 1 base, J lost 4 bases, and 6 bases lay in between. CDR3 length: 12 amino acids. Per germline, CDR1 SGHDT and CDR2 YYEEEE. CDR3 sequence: CASSLRQYEQYF. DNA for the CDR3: TGTGCCAGCAGCTTGAGGCAGTACGAGCAGTACTTC.

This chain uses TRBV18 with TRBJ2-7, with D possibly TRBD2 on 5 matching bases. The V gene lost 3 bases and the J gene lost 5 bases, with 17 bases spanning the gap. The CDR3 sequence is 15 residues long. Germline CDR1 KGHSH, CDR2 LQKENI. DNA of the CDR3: TGTGCCAGCTCACCCGGGGATTTTAGTGACGACGAGCAGTACTTC. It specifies CASSPGDFSDDEQYF. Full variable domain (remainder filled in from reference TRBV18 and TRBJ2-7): NAGVMQNPRHLVRRRGQEARLRCSPMKGHSHVYWYRQLPEEGLKFMVYLQKENIIDESGMPKERFSAEFPKEGPSILRIQQVVRGDSAAYFCASSPGDFSDDEQYFGPGTRLTVT.

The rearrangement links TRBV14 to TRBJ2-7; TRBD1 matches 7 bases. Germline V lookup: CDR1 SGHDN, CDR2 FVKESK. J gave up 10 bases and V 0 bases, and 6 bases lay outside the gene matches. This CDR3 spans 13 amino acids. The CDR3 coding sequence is TGTGCCAGCAGCCAAGATACATGGGACAGCCAGTACTTC. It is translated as CASSQDTWDSQYF.

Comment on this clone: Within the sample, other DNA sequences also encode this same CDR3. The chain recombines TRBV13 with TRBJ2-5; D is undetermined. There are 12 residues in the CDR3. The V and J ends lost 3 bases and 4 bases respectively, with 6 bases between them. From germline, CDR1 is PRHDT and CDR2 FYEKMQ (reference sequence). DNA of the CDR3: TGTGCCAGCAGCTTCGGCGGAGAGACCCAGTACTTC. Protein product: CASSFGGETQYF.

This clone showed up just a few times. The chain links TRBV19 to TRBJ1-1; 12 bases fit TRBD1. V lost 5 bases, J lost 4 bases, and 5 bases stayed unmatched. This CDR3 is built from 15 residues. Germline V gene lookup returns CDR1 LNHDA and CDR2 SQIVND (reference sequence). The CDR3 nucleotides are TGTGCCAGTAGTGGGACAGGGGGCTGGAGCACTGAAGCTTTCTTT. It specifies CASSGTGGWSTEAFF.